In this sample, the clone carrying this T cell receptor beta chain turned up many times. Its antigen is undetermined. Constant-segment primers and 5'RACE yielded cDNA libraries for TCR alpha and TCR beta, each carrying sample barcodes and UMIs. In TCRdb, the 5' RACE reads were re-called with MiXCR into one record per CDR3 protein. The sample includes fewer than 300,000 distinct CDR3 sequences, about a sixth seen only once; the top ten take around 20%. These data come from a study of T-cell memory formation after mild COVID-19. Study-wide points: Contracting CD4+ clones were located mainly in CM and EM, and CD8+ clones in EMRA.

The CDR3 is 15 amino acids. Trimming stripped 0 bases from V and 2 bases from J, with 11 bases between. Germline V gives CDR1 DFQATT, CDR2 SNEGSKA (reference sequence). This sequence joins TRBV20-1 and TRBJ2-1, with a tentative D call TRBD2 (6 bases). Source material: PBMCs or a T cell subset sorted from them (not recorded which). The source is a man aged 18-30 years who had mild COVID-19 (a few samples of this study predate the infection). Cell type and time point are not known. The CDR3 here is CSARDSAGPYNEQFF. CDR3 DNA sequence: TGCAGTGCTAGAGATTCGGCGGGGCCCTACAATGAGCAGTTCTTC.